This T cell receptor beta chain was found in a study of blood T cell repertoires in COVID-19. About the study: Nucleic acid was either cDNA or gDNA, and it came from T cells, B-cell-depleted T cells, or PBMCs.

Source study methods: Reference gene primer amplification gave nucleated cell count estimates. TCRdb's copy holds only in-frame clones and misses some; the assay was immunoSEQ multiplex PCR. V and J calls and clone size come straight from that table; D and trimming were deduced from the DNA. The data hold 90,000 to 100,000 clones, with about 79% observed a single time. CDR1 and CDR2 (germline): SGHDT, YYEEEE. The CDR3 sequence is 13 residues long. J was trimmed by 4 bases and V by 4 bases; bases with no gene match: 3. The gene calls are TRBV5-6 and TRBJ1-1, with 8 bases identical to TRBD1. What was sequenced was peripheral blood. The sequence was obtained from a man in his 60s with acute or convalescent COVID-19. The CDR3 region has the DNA TGTGCCAGCAGCCCCGGACAGGGCACTGAAGCTTTCTTT. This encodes CASSPGQGTEAFF.